This T cell receptor beta chain is drawn from a study of identifying expanded T cells in peripheral blood. Notes on the study in general: Differentially abundant clones: 1 to 1.5 between replicates, approximately 15 at approximately 13 days, 19 to 20 at four.

V lost 10 bases, J lost 0 bases, and 9 bases stayed unmatched. CDR3 length: 15 amino acids. CDR1 is MNHNS and CDR2 is SASEGT in the germline V gene. On this clone: Its antigen is still unknown.

Healthy donors had no documented immune events, such as infections, while sampled. TCRdb's table, derived via immunoSEQ multiplex PCR, lists solely in-frame clones and lacks some. The repertoire has about 100,000 clones, approximately 83% of them found once; the top ten carry 5.6%. The sequenced material came from blood. The sequence was obtained from a person between 18 and 69 years old in good health. The chain carries TRBV6-1 and TRBJ2-7, with 10 bases that match TRBD1. Here the CDR3 DNA reads TGTGCCACGAATCGTGGGGACAGGGGCTCCTACGAGCAGTACTTC. It encodes CATNRGDRGSYEQYF.